A single sample is the source of the 29 T cell receptor beta chains below, sequenced in a study of T cell responses to AZD1222 COVID-19 vaccine. The data were produced by immunoSEQ multiplex PCR, yet TCRdb's version contains in-frame clones alone and is incomplete. This sample has 85,000 to 100,000 clones; 70% to 90% occur once, and the top ten carry around 3.9%. This material consisted of peripheral blood, taken on day 0 of AZD1222 vaccination. The receptors derive from an adult in good health.

With regard to this clone: An end of the junction does not agree with germline; a read error may underlie this. This chain uses TRBV3-1 (or the pseudogene TRBV3-2) with TRBJ1-1, with TRBD1 matching over 9 bases. This CDR3 region has 13 residues. Germline V CDR1 and CDR2: LGHDT, YNNKEL (reference sequence). In DNA, the CDR3 is TGTGCCAGCAGCCACGCGACAGGGGGTCAGGGGCTCTTT. It codes for CASSHATGGQGLF.

The chain employs TRBV29-1 and TRBJ2-5, with D perhaps TRBD2 (7 bases). The V end lost 5 bases, the J end lost 4 bases, and 11 bases lay between the germline ends. The CDR3 sequence is 12 residues long. Germline V gene data show CDR1 as SQVTM and CDR2 as ANQGSEA. The CDR3 sequence: CSVRGAVETQYF. The CDR3 region has the DNA TGCAGCGTTCGGGGGGCGGTAGAGACCCAGTACTTC.

This chain joins TRBV7-2 and TRBJ2-7, with D hard to call. CDR3 length equals 15 residues. Germline-derived CDR1 and CDR2 are SGHTA and FQGNSA. The ends were cut back, 1 base at V and 4 bases at J, with 14 bases in the middle. CDR3 DNA sequence: TGTGCCAGCAGCTTAGAGGCTTCGGCAGAATACGAGCAGTACTTC. Amino acids: CASSLEASAEYEQYF. Looking up the rest from reference TRBV7-2 and TRBJ2-7 gives the full variable domain: GAGVSQSPSNKVTEKGKDVELRCDPISGHTALYWYRQSLGQGLEFLIYFQGNSAPDKSGLPSDRFSAERTGGSVSTLTIQRTQQEDSAVYLCASSLEASAEYEQYFGPGTRLTVT.

This rearrangement joins TRBV5-1 to TRBJ1-5; D is unclear. V lost 1 base, J lost 4 bases, and 6 bases lay in between. The CDR3 totals 13 residues. CDR1 SGHRS and CDR2 YFSETQ come from the germline V gene. CDR3 residues: CASSLLGNQPQHF. For the CDR3, the DNA is TGCGCCAGCAGCTTGTTAGGGAATCAGCCCCAGCATTTT.

V gene TRBV6-5 combines with J gene TRBJ2-3; D unclear. CDR3 length: 14 residues. Germline V lookup: CDR1 MNHEY, CDR2 SVGAGI. Trimming removed 0 bases from V and 4 bases from J, with 8 bases in between. The CDR3 is CASSYSSLPDTQYF. The CDR3 nucleotides read TGTGCCAGCAGTTACTCGAGTCTCCCAGATACGCAGTATTTT.

The chain combines TRBV15 with TRBJ1-3; 12 bases line up with TRBD1. Germline V gives CDR1 LNHNV, CDR2 YYDKDF (reference sequence). V was pared by 0 bases and J by 3 bases, with 6 bases of the junction left unmatched. The CDR3 extends over 18 amino acids. CDR3 sequence: CATSRETGTGGFGNTIYF. The CDR3 DNA sequence: TGTGCCACCAGCAGAGAGACCGGGACAGGGGGCTTTGGAAACACCATATATTTT.

The chain employs TRBV4-1 and TRBJ2-7; D not certain. The CDR3 length is 16 residues. CDR1 and CDR2 from the germline V gene are MGHRA and YSYEKL. V lost 1 base to trimming and J lost 5 bases, with 18 bases between them. CDR3 nucleotide sequence: TGCGCCAGCAGCCAAGCCATCACCCCAGTGGGCGACGAGCAGTACTTC. This encodes CASSQAITPVGDEQYF.

The V gene is TRBV12-3 or TRBV12-4, the J gene TRBJ1-1; a weak D match, TRBD1 (5 bases). The CDR3 has 13 residues. Trimming stripped 3 bases from V and 5 bases from J, with 10 bases between. CDR3: CASSFARDTEAFF. CDR3 nucleotide sequence: TGTGCCAGCAGTTTCGCCAGGGATACTGAAGCTTTCTTT.

The chain recombines TRBV4-2 with TRBJ2-5; 10 positions match TRBD2. The germline V gene encodes CDR1 LGHNA and CDR2 YNFKEQ. CDR3 length: 16 amino acids. The junction had 4 bases not matched to a gene; V was cut back by 0 bases and J by 3 bases. CDR3 region: CASSQEDLAGEETQYF. The CDR3, as DNA: TGTGCCAGCAGCCAAGAGGATCTAGCGGGGGAAGAGACCCAGTACTTC.

The chain links TRBV28 to TRBJ1-2; D may be TRBD1 (5 bases). V dropped 3 bases and J dropped 4 bases, with 6 bases sitting between them. Germline CDR1 and CDR2: MDHEN and SYDVKM. The CDR3 contains 12 residues. The DNA for the CDR3 is TGTGCCAGCAGTTTCGACAGCTATGGCTACACCTTC. Its protein is CASSFDSYGYTF.

V and J are TRBV19 and TRBJ2-7; perhaps TRBD2 as D (6 bases). V was shortened by 7 bases and J by 4 bases, with 14 bases between the two germline ends. The CDR3 has 13 residues. Germline CDR1 reads LNHDA; CDR2 reads SQIVND (reference sequence). The DNA of the CDR3 is TGTGCCAGTACTGAATTGGGGGGTTACGAGCAGTACTTC. Protein sequence: CASTELGGYEQYF.

This chain links TRBV28 with TRBJ2-7; possible D gene TRBD2, 6 bases. Between the trimmed V and J ends, which lost 7 bases and 6 bases, there was a span of 10 bases. The CDR3 runs 11 residues. Germline V lookup: CDR1 MDHEN, CDR2 SYDVKM. The CDR3 loop reads CASTWGGEQYF. CDR3 nucleotides: TGTGCCAGCACTTGGGGAGGCGAGCAGTACTTC.

This clone was seen a single time. This sequence joins TRBV28 and TRBJ2-1; no definite D call. V was cut by 7 bases and J by 7 bases, with 17 bases left in between. In germline, CDR1 is MDHEN, CDR2 SYDVKM. This CDR3 has 14 amino acids. The CDR3 nucleotides are TGTGCCAGCATTGGAGTTTACCTACCTAATGAGCAGTTCTTC. This gives the protein CASIGVYLPNEQFF.

The chain recombines TRBV7-9 with TRBJ1-1; no clear D. Germline V gives CDR1 SEHNR, CDR2 FQNEAQ (reference sequence). V gave up 3 bases and J gave up 3 bases, with 8 bases separating them. The CDR3 spans 13 residues. The chain's CDR3 is CASSFGSYTEAFF. The CDR3 DNA is TGTGCCAGCAGCTTTGGATCGTACACTGAAGCTTTCTTT.

The chain has TRBV10-1 and TRBJ1-1; 9 positions match TRBD1. Germline V lookup: CDR1 WNHNN, CDR2 SYGVQD (reference sequence). The CDR3 runs to 14 residues. The V gene end was trimmed by 6 bases and the J gene end by 5 bases; junction bases not matched to a gene: 7. CDR3 amino acids: CASSSTGGETEAFF. DNA for the CDR3: TGCGCCAGCAGCTCGACAGGGGGAGAAACTGAAGCTTTCTTT.

The rearrangement joins TRBV11-2 to TRBJ2-1; TRBD1 matches 10 bases. V lost 5 bases and J lost 5; bases outside the gene matches: 6. CDR1 SGHAT and CDR2 FQNNGV come from the germline V gene. The CDR3 has 15 residues. The CDR3 DNA is TGTGCCAGCAGCAAAACCGGGACAGGGGACAATGAGCAGTTCTTC. Translating it yields CASSKTGTGDNEQFF.

This clone was seen more than once but under ten times. The chain's CDR3 is CASGDRGDYGYTF. CDR3 DNA sequence: TGTGCCAGCGGGGACAGGGGAGACTATGGCTACACCTTC. V gene TRBV6-5 combines with J gene TRBJ1-2; 10 bases match TRBD1. The trim removed 8 bases at V and 3 bases at J, leaving 3 bases unmatched. Germline V gene lookup returns CDR1 MNHEY and CDR2 SVGAGI. There are 13 residues in the CDR3.

J is TRBJ2-5 and V is TRBV7-9; the D is unclear. The CDR3 is 15 amino acids. With 0 bases removed from V and 4 bases from J, the gap between germline ends came to 12 bases. Germline assignment: CDR1 SEHNR and CDR2 FQNEAQ (reference sequence). The CDR3 sequence: CASSLAGFRPETQYF. CDR3 coding DNA: TGTGCCAGCAGCTTAGCTGGGTTTCGCCCAGAGACCCAGTACTTC.

The gene calls are TRBV28 and TRBJ2-3, with a possible D match to TRBD2 (6 bases). Deletions cut 6 bases from V and 2 bases from J, with 18 bases between. The CDR3 spans 16 residues. Per the germline V gene, CDR1 is MDHEN and CDR2 is SYDVKM. This CDR3 reads CASSVLTGVSTDTQYF. The DNA for the CDR3 is TGTGCCAGCAGCGTATTAACGGGAGTATCCACAGATACGCAGTATTTT.

This clone was observed once. The chain links TRBV4-1 to TRBJ1-2; 8 bases align to TRBD1. The CDR3 has 15 residues. The V gene end was trimmed by 3 bases and the J gene end by 2 bases; junction bases not matched to a gene: 5. Germline V gene data show CDR1 as MGHRA and CDR2 as YSYEKL. CDR3 sequence reads: CASSHGQGQNYGYTF. CDR3 nucleotide sequence: TGCGCCAGCAGCCACGGACAGGGACAAAACTATGGCTACACCTTC.

The table lists this clone with a count of one. The chain recombines TRBV9 with TRBJ1-5, with unresolved D. CDR1 SGDLS and CDR2 YYNGEE come from the germline V gene. Trimming took 4 bases from V and 7 from J, leaving 12 bases between them. There are 13 residues in the CDR3. The CDR3 sequence: CASSSSPGQPQHF. The CDR3, as DNA: TGTGCCAGCAGCTCCAGTCCGGGACAGCCCCAGCATTTT.

CDR3 loop: CASPSYPQPQHF. In nucleotides, the CDR3 is TGTGCCAGCCCTTCGTACCCCCAGCCCCAGCATTTT. The chain uses TRBV6-5 and TRBJ1-5; D remains ambiguous. Trimming removed 8 bases at V and 7 bases at J, with 12 bases between. The CDR3 totals 12 residues. Per germline, CDR1 MNHEY and CDR2 SVGAGI.

This clone was found a few times. Additional DNA sequences in this sample encode the identical CDR3. Here the CDR3 reads CASSLGTEAFF. The CDR3 region has the DNA TGTGCCAGCAGTTTGGGAACTGAAGCTTTCTTT. The genes are TRBV12-3 or TRBV12-4 and TRBJ1-1; no firm D call. The CDR3 contains 11 residues. V dropped 3 bases and J dropped 5 bases, with 4 bases sitting between them.

J is TRBJ1-2 and V is TRBV6-5; perhaps TRBD1 as D (5 bases). The CDR3 length is 13 residues. In germline, CDR1 is MNHEY, CDR2 SVGAGI. V lost 6 bases to trimming and J lost 7 bases, with 15 bases between them. The chain's CDR3 is CASRPQGRVGYTF. The CDR3 DNA reads as TGTGCCAGCAGACCCCAGGGTAGGGTTGGCTACACCTTC.

This clone appeared a few times. The chain joins TRBV5-6 to TRBJ2-1, with D maybe TRBD2 (6 bases). Trimming removed 2 bases from V and 5 bases from J, with 14 bases in between. CDR3 size: 15 residues. CDR1 is SGHDT, CDR2 YYEEEE, per germline. The CDR3 DNA reads as TGTGCCAGCAGCTTCCCGACTAGTAACCACAATGAGCAGTTCTTC. Encoded protein: CASSFPTSNHNEQFF.

The V and J genes are TRBV19 and TRBJ2-7; TRBD1 matches at 8 bases. CDR1 is LNHDA and CDR2 is SQIVND in the germline V gene (reference sequence). This CDR3 comprises 15 residues. Trimming took 3 bases from V and 3 from J; bases not matched to a gene: 7. The CDR3 DNA follows: TGTGCCAGTAGTATGTCGCGGGACAGGAGCTACGAGCAGTACTTC. It yields the protein CASSMSRDRSYEQYF.

V is TRBV28 and J is TRBJ1-1; no firm D call. The germline V gene has CDR1 MDHEN and CDR2 SYDVKM. The V end lost 6 bases, the J end lost 0 bases, and 8 bases lay between the germline ends. The length of the CDR3 is 13 residues. The CDR3 sequence is CASRNTVNTEAFF. CDR3 DNA sequence: TGTGCCAGCAGAAATACGGTGAACACTGAAGCTTTCTTT.

The chain uses TRBV6-1 and TRBJ1-6; possible D gene TRBD1, 5 bases. V was trimmed by 2 bases and J by 10 bases, leaving 12 bases between them. CDR1 is MNHNS and CDR2 is SASEGT in the germline V gene. The CDR3 sequence is 14 residues long. This CDR3 reads CASSELQGKSPLHF. In DNA form, the CDR3 reads TGTGCCAGCAGTGAACTCCAGGGCAAATCACCCCTCCACTTT.

The V gene is TRBV25-1, the J gene TRBJ1-6; 7 positions agree with TRBD1. The CDR3 has 17 amino acids. The V and J ends lost 4 bases and 3 bases, in that order; junction bases with no gene match: 9. The V gene's germline CDR1 is MGHDK and CDR2 SYGVNS. The CDR3 region has the DNA TGTGCCAGCAGTGTAACCCGGGGACAGAACTATAATTCACCCCTCCACTTT. It codes for CASSVTRGQNYNSPLHF.